One sample yielded the 23 T cell receptor beta chains listed below, sequenced in a study of blood T cell repertoires in COVID-19. Generated by immunoSEQ multiplex PCR, the TCRdb table keeps only in-frame clones and is missing some. Of 150,000 to 250,000 clones in the sample, 82% were seen once. Sequencing used peripheral blood. These receptor sequences come from a human donor with acute or convalescent COVID-19. The donor label of this sample is uncertain.

J is TRBJ2-7 and V is TRBV6-1, with TRBD1 matching 9 bases. The CDR3 is made up of 15 amino acids. CDR1 and CDR2 (germline): MNHNS, SASEGT. Trimming at V came to 2 bases and at J to 1 base, leaving 3 bases not matched to a gene. This chain's CDR3 is CASSEPGTGSYEQYF. The CDR3 DNA reads as TGTGCCAGCAGTGAACCCGGGACAGGGTCCTACGAGCAGTACTTC.

The rearrangement links TRBV6-5 to TRBJ1-5; 7 bases agree with TRBD1. The CDR3 has 13 amino acids. J was trimmed by 7 bases and V by 8 bases; bases with no gene match: 8. Looked up from germline, CDR1 is MNHEY and CDR2 is SVGAGI. The CDR3 coding sequence is TGTGCCAGCTTAGGGACAGTACGGCAGCCCCAGCATTTT. Amino acids: CASLGTVRQPQHF.

The chain links TRBV9 to TRBJ2-3, with 8 bases matching TRBD2. Germline V lookup: CDR1 SGDLS, CDR2 YYNGEE. Losses at the gene ends were 1 base for V and 9 bases for J; bases not matched to a gene: 10. The CDR3 has 15 amino acids. The CDR3 protein is CASSVLGTSSYTQYF. CDR3 nucleotides: TGTGCCAGCAGCGTACTGGGGACTAGTTCGTACACGCAGTATTTT.

The V call is TRBV7-2, the J call TRBJ2-3; 11 bases are a match to TRBD1. Per the germline V gene, CDR1 is SGHTA and CDR2 is FQGNSA. With V trimmed by 6 bases and J by 3 bases, 11 bases remained unmatched. This CDR3 contains 17 residues. CDR3 coding DNA: TGTGCCAGCAGGGGACAGGGGGAAGGTGTTGGGACAGATACGCAGTATTTT. Amino acid sequence: CASRGQGEGVGTDTQYF.

The V gene is TRBV19, the J gene TRBJ1-4, with D possibly TRBD1 on 6 matching bases. Germline CDR1 LNHDA, CDR2 SQIVND (reference sequence). The CDR3 runs to 15 residues. V was shortened by 6 bases and J by 0 bases, with 11 bases between the two germline ends. CDR3 loop: CASRDSTSTNEKLFF. CDR3 DNA: TGTGCCAGTAGGGACAGTACCTCAACTAATGAAAAACTGTTTTTT.

This clone was seen only a few times. The V gene is TRBV5-4, the J gene TRBJ1-2; 10 bases align to TRBD1. The CDR3 has 15 amino acids. J lost 3 bases, V lost 4 bases, and 6 bases had no gene match. Germline CDR1 SGHNT, CDR2 YYREEE (reference sequence). The CDR3 sequence is CASSPGTGEYYGYTF. CDR3 DNA: TGTGCCAGCAGCCCCGGGACAGGGGAATACTATGGCTACACCTTC.

This clone was seen once. The rearrangement links TRBV27 to TRBJ2-5; 9 bases map to TRBD1. The germline CDR1 and CDR2 sequences are MNHEY and SMNVEV (reference sequence). The CDR3 covers 15 residues. The V segment lost 6 bases and the J segment 5 bases; nucleotides outside the gene matches: 10. This CDR3 is CASSPTGTGKETQYF. The DNA for the CDR3 is TGTGCCAGCAGCCCAACCGGGACAGGGAAGGAGACCCAGTACTTC.

The chain is built from TRBV28 and TRBJ1-2; D is possibly TRBD1 (5 bases). This CDR3 is built from 15 residues. The V and J ends lost 6 bases and 8 bases respectively, with 22 bases between them. Germline-derived CDR1 and CDR2 are MDHEN and SYDVKM. The CDR3: CASRAPAGMGQGYTF. The CDR3 DNA is TGTGCCAGCAGAGCCCCCGCAGGGATGGGTCAAGGCTACACCTTC.

This clone was recorded a few times. The J gene is TRBJ1-5, the V gene TRBV6-5, with TRBD1 as a possible D gene (5 bases). The CDR3 contains 15 residues. Trimming removed 6 bases from V and 0 bases from J, with 12 bases in between. The germline V gene encodes CDR1 MNHEY and CDR2 SVGAGI. The CDR3 loop is CASRLQAYSNQPQHF. CDR3 nucleotides: TGTGCCAGCAGATTACAGGCGTATAGCAATCAGCCCCAGCATTTT.

This sequence joins TRBV3-1 (or the pseudogene TRBV3-2) and TRBJ1-2, with D uncertain. Germline V gene lookup returns CDR1 LGHDT and CDR2 YNNKEL (reference sequence). The germline V and J ends were trimmed by 0 bases and 8 bases, with 19 bases remaining between them. CDR3 size: 16 residues. CDR3 DNA: TGTGCCAGCAGCCAAGATGCAGAGTCCTATGGAGGCGGCTACACCTTC. Amino acid sequence: CASSQDAESYGGGYTF.

J is TRBJ2-7 and V is TRBV6-5, with TRBD2 matching 13 bases. The germline V gene encodes CDR1 MNHEY and CDR2 SVGAGI. The CDR3 loop spans 15 amino acids. The J segment lost 4 bases and the V segment lost 6 bases, leaving 6 bases of the junction unmatched. CDR3 in amino acids: CASSATSGRVYEQYF. In DNA form, the CDR3 reads TGTGCCAGCAGCGCAACTAGCGGGAGGGTGTACGAGCAGTACTTC.

The chain couples TRBV7-9 to TRBJ1-1; D possibly corresponds to TRBD1 (6 bases). Germline V CDR1 and CDR2: SEHNR, FQNEAQ (reference sequence). V lost 2 bases and J lost 0, with 7 bases in between. The CDR3 covers 14 residues. DNA of the CDR3: TGTGCCAGCAGCTTACCAGGGGTGAACACTGAAGCTTTCTTT. It codes for CASSLPGVNTEAFF.

This chain connects TRBV4-2 to TRBJ2-5, with 13 bases lining up with TRBD2. The CDR3 is 18 residues long. Per the germline V gene, CDR1 is LGHNA and CDR2 is YNFKEQ. After removal of 1 base from V and 1 base from J, the junction contained 6 bases not matched to a gene. This CDR3 is CASSQARTSGGVQETQYF. DNA for the CDR3: TGTGCCAGCAGCCAAGCCCGGACTAGCGGGGGAGTCCAAGAGACCCAGTACTTC.

The chain is built from TRBV4-2 and TRBJ2-1, with 13 nucleotides matching TRBD2. Looked up from germline, CDR1 is LGHNA and CDR2 is YNFKEQ. CDR3 length: 17 residues. After removal of 4 bases from V and 6 bases from J, the junction contained 9 bases not matched to a gene. For the CDR3, the DNA is TGTGCCAGCAGCCCAAAACTAGCGGGAGGGAATACCAATGAGCAGTTCTTC. Encoded protein: CASSPKLAGGNTNEQFF.

This clone was seen only a few times. CDR3 nucleotides: TGTGCCAGCAGTCCCGCGGGGACCCTTATCACTGAAGCTTTCTTT. This codes for CASSPAGTLITEAFF. The chain links TRBV11-2 to TRBJ1-1; a weak D match, TRBD1 (5 bases). V lost 6 bases, J lost 4 bases, and 18 bases lay in between. Germline CDR1 reads SGHAT; CDR2 reads FQNNGV. CDR3 size: 15 residues. Complete variable domain (other parts from reference TRBV11-2 and TRBJ1-1): EAGVAQSPRYKIIEKRQSVAFWCNPISGHATLYWYQQILGQGPKLLIQFQNNGVVDDSQLPKDRFSAERLKGVDSTLKIQPAKLEDSAVYLCASSPAGTLITEAFFGQGTRLTVV.

In its sample, this clone was seen once. Different DNA sequences within this sample yield the same CDR3. This chain connects TRBV7-3 to TRBJ2-3, with a tentative D call TRBD1 (6 bases). The CDR3 covers 14 residues. Trimming removed 4 bases from V and 2 bases from J, with 10 bases in between. Per the germline V gene, CDR1 is SGHTA and CDR2 is FQGTGA. This CDR3 reads CASSSDSSTDTQYF. CDR3 bases: TGTGCCAGCAGCTCGGACAGCTCCACAGATACGCAGTATTTT.

The CDR3, as DNA: TGTGCCAGCAGCCAAGCGTCAGGGGGCTTTGGGGCCAACGTCCTGACTTTC. Translated: CASSQASGGFGANVLTF. J is TRBJ2-6 and V is TRBV3-1 (or the pseudogene TRBV3-2); 8 bases fit TRBD1. The CDR3 has 17 amino acids. V trimming: 1 base; J trimming: 3 bases; junction bases outside the gene matches: 5. The germline V gene encodes CDR1 LGHDT and CDR2 YNNKEL (reference sequence).

This clone was counted a few times. This sequence joins TRBV7-8 and TRBJ1-2, with D possibly being TRBD1 (6 bases). Trimming took off 5 bases at V and 4 bases at J, with 11 bases between the two ends. The CDR3 is made up of 13 amino acids. Germline lookup yields CDR1 SGHVS and CDR2 FQNEAQ. CDR3 residues: CASSKRGGYGYTF. The CDR3 DNA follows: TGTGCCAGCAGCAAAAGGGGGGGCTATGGCTACACCTTC.

This clone was seen more than once but under ten times. The CDR3 reads CASRSTGVYGYTF. The CDR3 DNA reads as TGTGCCAGCAGATCTACAGGAGTATATGGCTACACCTTC. The gene calls are TRBV28 and TRBJ1-2; TRBD1 might be the D (5 bases). Trimming cost V 6 bases and J 5 bases, with 13 bases left between them. This CDR3 comprises 13 residues. The germline gives CDR1 MDHEN, CDR2 SYDVKM.

The CDR3 loop reads CASSTRASGPYEQYF. CDR3 bases: TGTGCCAGCAGTACTAGGGCTAGCGGACCCTACGAGCAGTACTTC. The V call is TRBV28, the J call TRBJ2-7, with 7 bases fitting TRBD2. This CDR3 is 15 amino acids long. Germline CDR1 reads MDHEN; CDR2 reads SYDVKM. The V and J ends lost 5 bases and 2 bases, in that order; junction bases with no gene match: 9.

This chain connects TRBV27 to TRBJ2-7; a weak D match, TRBD1 (6 bases). Germline CDR1 reads MNHEY; CDR2 reads SMNVEV (reference sequence). The CDR3 runs to 15 residues. V shed 2 bases and J shed 3 bases, with 14 bases lying between them. The DNA of the CDR3 is TGTGCCAGCAGTTTACCCGGGACAAAGATCTACGAGCAGTACTTC. This sequence encodes CASSLPGTKIYEQYF.

The chain combines TRBV10-1 with TRBJ2-7; 9 bases map to TRBD1. The CDR3 loop spans 15 amino acids. Germline values: CDR1 WNHNN, CDR2 SYGVQD (reference sequence). Trimming removed 6 bases from V and 3 bases from J; junction bases left unmatched: 9. For the CDR3, the DNA is TGCGCCAGCAGCGGGGGACAGGGTAAACACTACGAGCAGTACTTC. Translation gives CASSGGQGKHYEQYF.

The chain has TRBV2 and TRBJ2-1; 9 nucleotides line up with TRBD2. This CDR3 region has 12 residues. Germline CDR1 is SNHLY and CDR2 is FYNNEI. CDR3 in DNA: TGTGTTAGCGGGAGTTCGTACAATGAGCAGTTCTTC. Translated, it gives CVSGSSYNEQFF.